This record covers a single T cell receptor beta chain. These data belong to a study of blood T cell repertoires in COVID-19. Study information: Samples taken during acute and convalescent COVID-19 were collected in the United States, Italy and Spain.

The ends lost 6 bases at V and 11 bases at J; junction bases unmatched: 9. Germline V gene sequence: CDR1 LNHDA, CDR2 SQIVND (reference sequence). The CDR3 runs 13 residues. Seattle cases were enrolled at active infection and followed longitudinally. Study processing details: Scientists estimated how many nucleated cells there were by amplifying reference gene primers. Assay: immunoSEQ multiplex PCR; the TCRdb copy retains only in-frame clones and omits some. V and J calls and clone size follow that table, whereas D and trimming were derived from the DNA. The profile covers tens of thousands of clones, with roughly 84% appearing a single time and approximately 3% taken by the ten largest.

The chain carries TRBV19 and TRBJ2-1, with TRBD2 matching over 8 bases. The sequence was obtained from a woman aged 80 or over with COVID-19, enrolled during active disease. Sequenced: peripheral blood. The CDR3 is CASSHGGAGQQFF. In nucleotides, the CDR3 is TGTGCCAGTAGCCACGGGGGGGCAGGCCAGCAGTTCTTC. Combining the CDR3 with reference TRBV19 and TRBJ2-1 gives the whole variable domain DGGITQSPKYLFRKEGQNVTLSCEQNLNHDAMYWYRQDPGQGLRLIYYSQIVNDFQKGDIAEGYSVSREKKESFPLTVTSAQKNPTAFYLCASSHGGAGQQFFGPGTRLTVL.